This note documents a single TCR beta chain sequence. Its antigen is not known. Clones were read by immunoSEQ multiplex PCR, and TCRdb kept only the in-frame ones, dropping some. This sample has over 90,000 clones; around 90% occur once, and the top ten carry 0.5%. The data derive from a study of graft-versus-host responses after intestinal transplantation. General study results and limits: Allografts of patients with graft-donor T cell macrochimerism showed high graft-versus-host to host-versus-graft clone ratios.

The J segment lost 5 bases and the V segment lost 5 bases, leaving 19 bases of the junction unmatched. Germline loops: CDR1 SGHTA, CDR2 FQGNSA. CDR3 length equals 19 residues. The sequence was collected from a human donor who received an intestinal transplant. Material: unstimulated CD8+ T cells sorted from spleen or lymph node cells, obtained before intestinal transplant. V usage is TRBV7-2 and J usage is TRBJ2-3; 10 bases match TRBD1. The CDR3 region is CASSQEGWRDRGFEDTQYF. DNA of the CDR3: TGTGCCAGCAGCCAAGAGGGGTGGCGGGACAGGGGTTTTGAAGATACGCAGTATTTT.